This entry features one TCR beta chain sequence. This sample was taken from a study of shared clonotypes between healthy human individuals. CDR3 length: 16 amino acids. CDR1 and CDR2 (germline): WSHSY, SAAADI. V shed 2 bases, J shed 0 bases, and the junction held 4 bases outside the gene matches. Only in-frame clones appear in the TCRdb table, and some are missing; sequencing was by immunoSEQ multiplex PCR. The table has millions of clones, roughly 95% seen once; the top ten hold 0.1% to 0.15%. The chain links TRBV10-2 to TRBJ2-3, with 8 bases aligning to TRBD2. Sequencing input: naive CD4+ T cells sorted from blood. Subset specified: CD45RA+ positively selected. This sequence originates from a man aged 18 to 29 in good health. The CDR3 coding sequence is TGCGCCAGCAGTGAGGGGACTAGACCTAGCACAGATACGCAGTATTTT. Translation gives CASSEGTRPSTDTQYF.